This T cell receptor (beta chain) was captured in a study of T-cell reconstitution after alpha-beta-depleted transplantation in children (dated by TCRdb to 2016 to 2017). Study-wide context: Using TCR repertoire profiling, the study followed T-cell immune reconstitution in a quantitative way in children after TCRalphabeta/CD19-depleted allogeneic hematopoietic cell transplantation.

In this sample, this clonotype turned up a few times. Which antigen it targets is not known. Base qualities were left out, and no much larger clone turns up one base away. The CDR3 covers 15 residues, taking in both the cysteine and the phenylalanine. Just the 45-base CDR3 DNA is kept, in frame starting at base 1. At the junction V is shortened by 2 bases and J by 2 bases, with 13 bases in between. From the germline V gene, CDR1 is MNHNS and CDR2 is SASEGT. Library prep was done by PCR. Instrument used: Illumina HiSeq 2500. TCR libraries were prepared with molecular barcoding, using unique molecular identifiers to normalize TCRbeta repertoire quantification. TCRdb reran the public reads through fastp at Q25 and MiXCR, keeping productive beta chains. When rows share a CDR3 protein, they turn into one entry using the most common DNA and genes. Present in this sample are under 450,000 distinct CDR3 sequences, 13% of which were seen just once. In total, the top ten clones hold 3.5% to 4.5% of the sample.

The sequence was obtained from a human donor who donated a stem cell graft to a child with Fanconi anemia. The V and J genes are TRBV6-1 and TRBJ2-7; the D gene identity is not certain. The specimen was PBMCs, collected from the stem cell graft. The DNA is TGTGCCAGCAGTGAATCGGACGGGTTTACCTACGAGCAGTACTTC. Its translation is CASSESDGFTYEQYF.